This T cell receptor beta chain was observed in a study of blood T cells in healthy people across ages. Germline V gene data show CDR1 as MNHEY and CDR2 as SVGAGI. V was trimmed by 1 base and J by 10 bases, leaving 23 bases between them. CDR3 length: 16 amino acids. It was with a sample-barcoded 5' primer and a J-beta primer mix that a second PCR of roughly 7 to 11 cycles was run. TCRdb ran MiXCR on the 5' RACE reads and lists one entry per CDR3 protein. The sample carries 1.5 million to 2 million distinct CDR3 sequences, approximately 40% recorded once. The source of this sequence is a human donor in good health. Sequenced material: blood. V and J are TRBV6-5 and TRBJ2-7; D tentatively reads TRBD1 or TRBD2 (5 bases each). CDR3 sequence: CASSYFRYSGPLAQYF. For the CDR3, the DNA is TGTGCCAGCAGTTACTTTCGGTATTCGGGACCCTTGGCCCAGTACTTC.